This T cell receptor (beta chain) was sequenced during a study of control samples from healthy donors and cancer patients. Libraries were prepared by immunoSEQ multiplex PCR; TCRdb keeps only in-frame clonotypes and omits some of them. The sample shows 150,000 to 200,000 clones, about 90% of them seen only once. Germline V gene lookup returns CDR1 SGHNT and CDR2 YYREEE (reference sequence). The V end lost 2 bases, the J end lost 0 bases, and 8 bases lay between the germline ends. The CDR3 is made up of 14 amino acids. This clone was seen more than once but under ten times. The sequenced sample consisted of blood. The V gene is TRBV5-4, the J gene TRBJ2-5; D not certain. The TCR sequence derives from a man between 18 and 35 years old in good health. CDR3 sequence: CASSFPADQETQYF. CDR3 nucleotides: TGTGCCAGCAGCTTCCCCGCCGACCAAGAGACCCAGTACTTC. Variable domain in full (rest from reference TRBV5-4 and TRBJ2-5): ETGVTQSPTHLIKTRGQQVTLRCSSQSGHNTVSWYQQALGQGPQFIFQYYREEENGRGNFPPRFSGLQFPNYSSELNVNALELDDSALYLCASSFPADQETQYFGPGTRLLVL.